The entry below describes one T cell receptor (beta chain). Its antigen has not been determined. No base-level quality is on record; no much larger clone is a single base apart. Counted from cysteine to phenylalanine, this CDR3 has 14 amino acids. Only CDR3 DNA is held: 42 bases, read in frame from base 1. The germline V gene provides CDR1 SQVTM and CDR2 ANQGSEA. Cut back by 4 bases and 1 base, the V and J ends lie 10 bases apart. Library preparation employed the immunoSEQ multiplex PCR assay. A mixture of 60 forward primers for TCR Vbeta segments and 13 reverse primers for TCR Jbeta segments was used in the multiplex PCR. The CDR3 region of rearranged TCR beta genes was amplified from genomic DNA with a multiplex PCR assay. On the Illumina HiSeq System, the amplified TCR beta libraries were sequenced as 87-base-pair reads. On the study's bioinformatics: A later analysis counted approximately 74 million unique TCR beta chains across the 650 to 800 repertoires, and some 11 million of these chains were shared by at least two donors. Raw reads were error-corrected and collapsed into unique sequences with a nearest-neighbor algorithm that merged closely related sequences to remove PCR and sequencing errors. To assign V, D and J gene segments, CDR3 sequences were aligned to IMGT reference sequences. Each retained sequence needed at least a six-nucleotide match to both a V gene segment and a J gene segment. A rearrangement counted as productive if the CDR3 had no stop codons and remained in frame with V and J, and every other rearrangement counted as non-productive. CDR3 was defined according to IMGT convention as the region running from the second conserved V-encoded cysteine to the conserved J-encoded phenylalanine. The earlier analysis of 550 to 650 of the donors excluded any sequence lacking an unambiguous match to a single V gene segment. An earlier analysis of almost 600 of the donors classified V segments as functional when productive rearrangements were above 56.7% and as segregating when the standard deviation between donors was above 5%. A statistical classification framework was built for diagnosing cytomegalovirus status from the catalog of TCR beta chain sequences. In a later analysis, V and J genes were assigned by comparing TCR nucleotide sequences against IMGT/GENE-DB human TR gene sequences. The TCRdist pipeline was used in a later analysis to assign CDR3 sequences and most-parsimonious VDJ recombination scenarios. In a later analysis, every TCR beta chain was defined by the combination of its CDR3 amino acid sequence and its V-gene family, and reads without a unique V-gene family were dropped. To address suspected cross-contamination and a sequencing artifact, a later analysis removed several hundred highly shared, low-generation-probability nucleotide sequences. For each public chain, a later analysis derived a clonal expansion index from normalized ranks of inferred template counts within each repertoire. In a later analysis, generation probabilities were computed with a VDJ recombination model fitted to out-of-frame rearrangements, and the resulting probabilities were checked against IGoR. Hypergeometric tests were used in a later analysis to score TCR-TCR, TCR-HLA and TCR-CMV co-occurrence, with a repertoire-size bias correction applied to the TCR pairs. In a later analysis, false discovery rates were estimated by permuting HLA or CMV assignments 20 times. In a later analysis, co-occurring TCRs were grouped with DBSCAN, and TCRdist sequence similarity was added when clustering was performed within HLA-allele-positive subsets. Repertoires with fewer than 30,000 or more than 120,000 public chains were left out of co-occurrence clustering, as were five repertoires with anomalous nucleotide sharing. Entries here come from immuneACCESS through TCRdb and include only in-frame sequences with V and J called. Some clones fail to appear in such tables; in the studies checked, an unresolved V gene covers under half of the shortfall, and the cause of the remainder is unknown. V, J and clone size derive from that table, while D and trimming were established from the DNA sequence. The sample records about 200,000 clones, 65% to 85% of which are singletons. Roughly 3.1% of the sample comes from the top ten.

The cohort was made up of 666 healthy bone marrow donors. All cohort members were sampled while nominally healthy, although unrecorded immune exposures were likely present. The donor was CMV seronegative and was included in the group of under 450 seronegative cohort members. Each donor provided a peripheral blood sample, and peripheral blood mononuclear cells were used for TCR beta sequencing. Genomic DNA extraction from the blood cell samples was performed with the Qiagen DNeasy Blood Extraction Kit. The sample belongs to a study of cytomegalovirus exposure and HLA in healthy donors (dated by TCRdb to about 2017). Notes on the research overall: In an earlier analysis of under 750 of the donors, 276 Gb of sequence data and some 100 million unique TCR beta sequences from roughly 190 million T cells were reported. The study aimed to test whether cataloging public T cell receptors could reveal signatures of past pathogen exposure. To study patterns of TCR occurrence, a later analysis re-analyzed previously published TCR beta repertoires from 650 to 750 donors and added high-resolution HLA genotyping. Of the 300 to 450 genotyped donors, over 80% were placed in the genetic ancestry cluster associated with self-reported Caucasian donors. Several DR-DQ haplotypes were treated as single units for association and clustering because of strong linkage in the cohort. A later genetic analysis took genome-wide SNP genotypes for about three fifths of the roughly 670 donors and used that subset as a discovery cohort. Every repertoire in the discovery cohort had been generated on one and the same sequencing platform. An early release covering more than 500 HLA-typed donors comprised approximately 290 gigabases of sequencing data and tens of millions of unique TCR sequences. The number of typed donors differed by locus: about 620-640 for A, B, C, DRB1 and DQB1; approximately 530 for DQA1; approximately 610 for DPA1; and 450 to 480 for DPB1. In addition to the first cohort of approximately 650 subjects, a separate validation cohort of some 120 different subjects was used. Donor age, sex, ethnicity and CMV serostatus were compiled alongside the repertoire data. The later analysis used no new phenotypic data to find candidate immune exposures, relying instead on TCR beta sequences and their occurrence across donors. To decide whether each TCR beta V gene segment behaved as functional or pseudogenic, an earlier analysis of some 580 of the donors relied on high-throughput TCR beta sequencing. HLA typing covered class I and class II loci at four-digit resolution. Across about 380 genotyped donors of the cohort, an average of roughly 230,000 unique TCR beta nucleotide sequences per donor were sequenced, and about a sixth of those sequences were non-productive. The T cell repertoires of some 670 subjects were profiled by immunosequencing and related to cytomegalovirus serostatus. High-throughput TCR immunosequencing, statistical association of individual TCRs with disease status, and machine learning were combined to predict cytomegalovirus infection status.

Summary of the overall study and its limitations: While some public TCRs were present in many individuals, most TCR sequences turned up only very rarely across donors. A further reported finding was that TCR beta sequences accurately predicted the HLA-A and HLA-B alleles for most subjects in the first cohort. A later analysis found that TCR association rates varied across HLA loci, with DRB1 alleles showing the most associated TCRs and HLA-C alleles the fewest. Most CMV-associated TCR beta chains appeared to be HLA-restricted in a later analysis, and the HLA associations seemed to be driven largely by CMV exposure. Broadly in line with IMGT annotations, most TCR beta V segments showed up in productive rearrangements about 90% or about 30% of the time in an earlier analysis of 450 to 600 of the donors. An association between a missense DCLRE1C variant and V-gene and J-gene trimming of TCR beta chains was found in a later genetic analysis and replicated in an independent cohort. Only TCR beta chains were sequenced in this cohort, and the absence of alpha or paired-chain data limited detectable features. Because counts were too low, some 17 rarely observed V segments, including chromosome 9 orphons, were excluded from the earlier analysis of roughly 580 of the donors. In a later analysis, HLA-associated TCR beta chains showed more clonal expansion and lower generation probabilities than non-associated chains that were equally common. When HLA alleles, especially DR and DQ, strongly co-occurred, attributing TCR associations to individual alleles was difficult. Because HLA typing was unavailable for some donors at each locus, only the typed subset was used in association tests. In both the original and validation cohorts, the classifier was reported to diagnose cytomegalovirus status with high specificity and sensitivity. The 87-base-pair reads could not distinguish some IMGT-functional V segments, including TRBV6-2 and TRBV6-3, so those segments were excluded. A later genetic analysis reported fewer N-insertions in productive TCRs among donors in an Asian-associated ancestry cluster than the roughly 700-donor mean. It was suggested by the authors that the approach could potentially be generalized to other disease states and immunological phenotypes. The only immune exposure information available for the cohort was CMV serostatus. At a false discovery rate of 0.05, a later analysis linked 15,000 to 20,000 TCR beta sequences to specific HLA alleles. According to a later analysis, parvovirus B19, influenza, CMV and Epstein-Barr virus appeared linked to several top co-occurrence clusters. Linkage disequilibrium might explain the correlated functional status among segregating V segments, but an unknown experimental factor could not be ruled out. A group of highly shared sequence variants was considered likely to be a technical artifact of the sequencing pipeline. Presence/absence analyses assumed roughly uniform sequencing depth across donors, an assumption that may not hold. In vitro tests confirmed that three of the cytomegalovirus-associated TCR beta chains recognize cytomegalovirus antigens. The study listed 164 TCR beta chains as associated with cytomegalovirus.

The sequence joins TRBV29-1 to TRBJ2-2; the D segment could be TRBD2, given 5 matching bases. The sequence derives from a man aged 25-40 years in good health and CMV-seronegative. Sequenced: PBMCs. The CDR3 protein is CSVGSGLNTGELFF. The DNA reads TGCAGCGTTGGGAGCGGACTGAACACCGGGGAGCTGTTTTTT.